The source of this TCR beta chain is a study of T cell responses to AZD1222 COVID-19 vaccine. There are 16 residues in the CDR3. Trimming at V came to 2 bases and at J to 7 bases, leaving 10 bases not matched to a gene. Looked up from germline, CDR1 is SGHRS and CDR2 is YFSETQ. As regards this clone: Its antigen is undetermined.

Assay used: immunoSEQ multiplex PCR; TCRdb lists only in-frame clones, some missing. The sample holds 160,000 or so clones, over 75% seen once. Regarding the study as a whole: Close to half of spike-specific TCRs reportedly recognize unmutated variant regions.

This specimen was peripheral blood, taken on day 0 of AZD1222 vaccination. The receptor comes from an adult in good health. J is TRBJ2-2 and V is TRBV5-1, with 8 bases fitting TRBD2. The CDR3 DNA reads as TGCGCCAGCAGCTTAAACGGAGCGGGAGAAGGCGGGGAGCTGTTTTTT. Encoded protein: CASSLNGAGEGGELFF.